This T cell receptor beta chain was profiled in a study of Graves' ophthalmopathy and Graves' hyperthyroidism. This clonotype came up a few times. RNA transcripts were the source from which TCR beta CDR3 regions were amplified. RT-PCR in the first round used HTBI primers; a second-round multiplex PCR followed. Using its own MiXCR run on the multiplex PCR reads, TCRdb lists one record per CDR3 protein. The sample holds about 1.2 million distinct CDR3 sequences, roughly two fifths seen once. The CDR3 is 15 amino acids. Trimming pared 4 bases from V and 3 bases from J, leaving 13 bases between. The germline V gene has CDR1 SGHRS and CDR2 YFSETQ.

This receptor was identified in an adult man with Graves' hyperthyroidism. The rearrangement joins TRBV5-1 to TRBJ2-2; D remains unclear. Material for sequencing was peripheral blood or thyroid tissue (not recorded which). For the CDR3, the DNA is TGCGCCAGCAGCCCGGAAGGGTTGCACACCGGGGAGCTGTTTTTT. This sequence encodes CASSPEGLHTGELFF.